This entry lists 5 T cell receptor beta chains sequenced from one sample in a study of beta chain features in type 1 diabetes. The entirety of the isolated RNA underwent reverse transcription, so expressed TCRB transcripts were sequenced. This table comes from immunoSEQ multiplex PCR, and its TCRdb copy is limited to in-frame clones, with some not included. The profile shows roughly 450,000 clones, 10% to 12% of them singletons. The source material was naive CD4+ T cells from blood. The receptors were sampled from a woman between 18 and 29 years old in good health.

This clone was seen only a few times. This sample includes further DNA sequences coding for the same CDR3. The gene calls are TRBV7-9 and TRBJ2-3; TRBD2 matches 12 bases. This CDR3 comprises 16 residues. V was pared by 5 bases and J by 0 bases, with 3 bases of the junction left unmatched. Germline loops: CDR1 SEHNR, CDR2 FQNEAQ (reference sequence). CDR3 DNA: TGTGCCAGCAGCCCAGGACTAGCGGGAAGCACAGATACGCAGTATTTT. It translates to CASSPGLAGSTDTQYF.

The rearrangement joins TRBV14 to TRBJ2-7; weak D call: TRBD2 (5 bases). CDR1 is SGHDN, CDR2 FVKESK, per germline. Trimming took 4 bases from V and 0 from J, leaving 10 bases between them. The CDR3 spans 14 residues. CDR3 protein: CASSRGWFSYEQYF. The CDR3 DNA reads TGTGCCAGCAGCCGCGGGTGGTTCTCCTACGAGCAGTACTTC.

The gene calls are TRBV6-6 and TRBJ1-6; D call uncertain. The CDR3 consists of 16 residues. The germline V gene encodes CDR1 MNHNY and CDR2 SVGAGI (reference sequence). V was trimmed by 6 bases and J by 3 bases, leaving 15 bases between them. CDR3 loop: CASRSSWANYNSPLHF. CDR3 bases: TGTGCCAGCAGATCATCGTGGGCTAACTATAATTCACCCCTCCACTTT.

This clone has just a few counts. The chain joins TRBV2 to TRBJ1-2, with D unresolved. Germline V lookup: CDR1 SNHLY, CDR2 FYNNEI. V was clipped by 3 bases and J by 2 bases, with 10 bases between them. The CDR3 runs to 14 residues. The CDR3 loop is CASSDSWQNYGYTF. As DNA, the CDR3 is TGTGCCAGCAGTGACTCTTGGCAGAACTATGGCTACACCTTC.

This clone has a handful of counts. This chain links TRBV28 with TRBJ2-1; TRBD1 is a possible D gene (5 bases). Trimming removed 6 bases from V and 7 bases from J, with 19 bases in between. Germline assignment: CDR1 MDHEN and CDR2 SYDVKM. The CDR3 has 15 residues. The CDR3 DNA reads TGTGCCAGCAGCCTGCCTCGGTCAGGGAAGAATGAGCAGTTCTTC. Amino acids: CASSLPRSGKNEQFF.